One T cell receptor beta chain is described in this entry. In the original analysis: Reference gene primer amplification in the assay estimated nucleated cell counts. Profiled with immunoSEQ multiplex PCR; TCRdb holds only in-frame clones, not every one. Clonal size and the V and J genes are those of that table, whereas D and trimming came from the DNA. The data show roughly 190,000 clones, about 86% seen once. These data come from a study of blood T cell repertoires in COVID-19. Study at large: The origin of the acute and convalescent COVID-19 samples was the United States, Italy and Spain.

Germline V gene sequence: CDR1 SGDLS, CDR2 YYNGEE. The CDR3 loop spans 17 amino acids. Trimming cost V 4 bases and J 3 bases; bases outside gene matches: 13. This chain connects TRBV9 to TRBJ1-2; 9 bases line up with TRBD1. This TCR was sampled from a man aged 25-45 years with active or convalescent COVID-19. Specimen: peripheral blood. The DNA for the CDR3 is TGTGCCAGCAGCCCCCGGACAGGGGAAGGCTTAGACTATGGCTACACCTTC. Its protein product is CASSPRTGEGLDYGYTF.